What follows are 25 T cell receptor beta chains derived from one specimen sequenced in a study of blood T cell repertoires in COVID-19. Sequencing used immunoSEQ multiplex PCR; TCRdb keeps in-frame clones, though not all of them. Of fewer than 150,000 clones listed, roughly 71% were seen once; the top ten hold about a fifth. The source material was peripheral blood. These receptors were obtained from a man older than 75 with acute or convalescent COVID-19.

This clone occurred once. The chain joins TRBV9 to TRBJ2-3, with 8 bases identical to TRBD2. Germline V CDR1 and CDR2: SGDLS, YYNGEE. CDR3 length: 17 residues. J lost 6 bases, V lost 0 bases, and 12 bases had no gene match. The CDR3 nucleotides are TGTGCCAGCAGCGTAGTGCCCCTTGGCGGGGGGAGGGATACGCAGTATTTT. This encodes CASSVVPLGGGRDTQYF.

This chain links TRBV3-1 (or the pseudogene TRBV3-2) with TRBJ1-4; 10 bases fit TRBD1. The CDR3 length is 17 residues. Germline CDR1 reads LGHDT; CDR2 reads YNNKEL (reference sequence). Trimming at V came to 4 bases and at J to 0 bases, leaving 5 bases not matched to a gene. CDR3 sequence: CASSLQTGGATNEKLFF. Here the CDR3 DNA reads TGTGCCAGCAGCCTACAGACAGGGGGCGCAACTAATGAAAAACTGTTTTTT.

V gene TRBV5-4 combines with J gene TRBJ2-1, with 7 bases identical to TRBD2. After removal of 0 bases from V and 8 bases from J, the junction contained 14 bases not matched to a gene. The CDR3 has 17 residues. The germline V gene has CDR1 SGHNT and CDR2 YYREEE (reference sequence). CDR3 DNA sequence: TGTGCCAGCAGCTTGGCGGTCGGGGGGACGTATGGGTATGAGCAGTTCTTC. Translating gives CASSLAVGGTYGYEQFF.

The rearrangement uses TRBV9 and TRBJ2-5; tentative D call: TRBD2 (6 bases). Germline assignment: CDR1 SGDLS and CDR2 YYNGEE. The V end was cut by 3 bases, the J end by 2 bases, with 20 bases between. The CDR3 is 17 amino acids. CDR3 in DNA: TGTGCCAGCAGCGACTCCCCCAGTATAGCGGTACAAGAGACCCAGTACTTC. It codes for CASSDSPSIAVQETQYF. Full variable domain (missing parts from reference TRBV9 and TRBJ2-5): DSGVTQTPKHLITATGQRVTLRCSPRSGDLSVYWYQQSLDQGLQFLIQYYNGEERAKGNILERFSAQQFPDLHSELNLSSLELGDSALYFCASSDSPSIAVQETQYFGPGTRLLVL.

The chain couples TRBV5-1 to TRBJ1-1, with 10 bases aligning to TRBD1. The J segment lost 3 bases and the V segment lost 6 bases, leaving 8 bases of the junction unmatched. The CDR3 runs to 15 residues. Germline CDR1 SGHRS, CDR2 YFSETQ. The CDR3 sequence is CASTLTGGKDTEAFF. The CDR3 bases are TGCGCCAGCACCCTGACAGGGGGCAAGGACACTGAAGCTTTCTTT.

J is TRBJ2-1 and V is TRBV4-1, with TRBD2 matching 9 bases. This CDR3 region has 16 residues. Germline V gene lookup returns CDR1 MGHRA and CDR2 YSYEKL. The V gene end was trimmed by 4 bases and the J gene end by 6 bases; junction bases not matched to a gene: 10. In DNA, the CDR3 is TGCGCCAGCAGCCCAGGGCCCACGCGGGGGGGCAATGAGCAGTTCTTC. This translates into CASSPGPTRGGNEQFF.

V gene TRBV14 combines with J gene TRBJ2-3; a possible D gene is TRBD2 (7 bases). V was trimmed by 0 bases and J by 2 bases, leaving 12 bases between them. CDR1 SGHDN and CDR2 FVKESK come from the germline V gene. The CDR3 is 16 amino acids. The CDR3 bases are TGTGCCAGCAGCCAAGATTGGGGGGGGGCCACAGATACGCAGTATTTT. Translating gives CASSQDWGGATDTQYF.

V gene TRBV10-1 combines with J gene TRBJ1-5, with D possibly matching TRBD1 (6 bases). The germline V gene encodes CDR1 WNHNN and CDR2 SYGVQD (reference sequence). V lost 6 bases and J lost 6, with 15 bases in between. This CDR3 is 14 amino acids long. The CDR3 loop reads CASRTMGARQPQHF. CDR3 DNA sequence: TGCGCCAGCAGGACGATGGGGGCACGTCAGCCCCAGCATTTT.

J is TRBJ2-5 and V is TRBV2, with D possibly matching TRBD1 (5 bases). Trimming removed 3 bases at V and 5 bases at J, with 16 bases between. The germline gives CDR1 SNHLY, CDR2 FYNNEI. CDR3 length: 15 amino acids. The CDR3 is CASSEGPLQKETQYF. The DNA of the CDR3 is TGTGCCAGCAGTGAGGGGCCACTGCAGAAGGAGACCCAGTACTTC. Supplemented by reference TRBV2 and TRBJ2-5, the full variable domain reads EPEVTQTPSHQVTQMGQEVILRCVPISNHLYFYWYRQILGQKVEFLVSFYNNEISEKSEIFDDQFSVERPDGSNFTLKIRSTKLEDSAMYFCASSEGPLQKETQYFGPGTRLLVL.

The gene calls are TRBV18 and TRBJ1-3, with D tentatively TRBD1 (6 bases). The CDR3 has 17 residues. From germline, CDR1 is KGHSH and CDR2 LQKENI. Trimming removed 0 bases at V and 0 bases at J, with 12 bases between. The DNA for the CDR3 is TGTGCCAGCTCACCACCACGGACAGCAATCTCTGGAAACACCATATATTTT. Protein product: CASSPPRTAISGNTIYF.

DNA of the CDR3: TGTGCCAGCAGAGGACATACTGAGCATTCACCCCTCCACTTT. It specifies CASRGHTEHSPLHF. The J gene is TRBJ1-6, the V gene TRBV6-5, with a possible D match to TRBD1 (5 bases). The CDR3 is 14 residues long. Germline-derived CDR1 and CDR2 are MNHEY and SVGAGI. Trimming stripped 6 bases from V and 8 bases from J, with 14 bases between.

About this clone: The same CDR3 is also encoded by other DNA sequences in this sample. The chain joins TRBV5-1 to TRBJ1-3; D is unclear. This CDR3 has 15 residues. Germline lookup yields CDR1 SGHRS and CDR2 YFSETQ. Trimming cost V 0 bases and J 3 bases, with 10 bases left between them. In DNA, the CDR3 is TGCGCCAGCAGCTTGGAGGGAGTGAGTGGAAACACCATATATTTT. Its protein is CASSLEGVSGNTIYF.

The chain employs TRBV19 and TRBJ1-6; 8 nucleotides align to TRBD1. This CDR3 region has 13 residues. V dropped 5 bases and J dropped 10; count of bases not matched to a gene: 4. CDR1 is LNHDA and CDR2 is SQIVND in the germline V gene (reference sequence). The CDR3 DNA is TGTGCCAGTAGTCCAGACAGGGGCTCACCCCTCCACTTT. Translating it yields CASSPDRGSPLHF.

J is TRBJ2-7 and V is TRBV10-3, with 10 bases lining up with TRBD1. V shed 3 bases and J 6 bases; nucleotides not matched to a gene: 5. The CDR3 spans 14 residues. Germline loops: CDR1 ENHRY, CDR2 SYGVKD. The CDR3 DNA reads TGTGCCATCAGTGATCTGGGACAGGGGACCGAGCAGTACTTC. This encodes CAISDLGQGTEQYF.

J is TRBJ2-5 and V is TRBV5-4; perhaps TRBD2 as D (5 bases). V shed 0 bases and J shed 3 bases, with 9 bases lying between them. Germline V gives CDR1 SGHNT, CDR2 YYREEE (reference sequence). The CDR3 consists of 14 residues. CDR3 nucleotides: TGTGCCAGCAGCTTGGGAGGGCCCGAAGAGACCCAGTACTTC. Translating gives CASSLGGPEETQYF.

This rearrangement joins TRBV7-2 to TRBJ2-5; possibly TRBD1 for D (6 bases). The CDR3 extends over 16 amino acids. Germline assignment: CDR1 SGHTA and CDR2 FQGNSA. Deletions cut 0 bases from V and 2 bases from J, with 13 bases between. The CDR3 region has the DNA TGTGCCAGCAGCTTAGCGACAGGCCCAACTCAAGAGACCCAGTACTTC. This translates into CASSLATGPTQETQYF.

The chain combines TRBV19 with TRBJ2-3; possible D gene TRBD1, 6 bases. This CDR3 is 14 amino acids long. Per the germline V gene, CDR1 is LNHDA and CDR2 is SQIVND (reference sequence). Trimming cost V 5 bases and J 5 bases, with 14 bases left between them. DNA of the CDR3: TGTGCCAGTAGTCCTTTTAGCAGGGGAGATACGCAGTATTTT. Residues: CASSPFSRGDTQYF.

This chain joins TRBV4-1 and TRBJ1-4; D is ambiguous. Germline V gives CDR1 MGHRA, CDR2 YSYEKL. V was cut by 3 bases and J by 7 bases, with 12 bases left in between. This CDR3 region has 14 residues. The CDR3 here is CASSQSWGAEKLFF. The CDR3 nucleotides read TGCGCCAGCAGCCAGAGTTGGGGAGCTGAAAAACTGTTTTTT.

The rearrangement joins TRBV6-1 to TRBJ2-7; possible D gene TRBD1, 5 bases. V lost 2 bases to trimming and J lost 3 bases, with 14 bases between them. Germline lookup yields CDR1 MNHNS and CDR2 SASEGT. The CDR3 runs to 15 residues. In DNA form, the CDR3 reads TGTGCCAGCAGTGAATTGGGGCAGGGTCTCTACGAGCAGTACTTC. Translation: CASSELGQGLYEQYF.

The chain has TRBV15 and TRBJ1-6; D is possibly TRBD1 (5 bases). Germline assignment: CDR1 LNHNV and CDR2 YYDKDF (reference sequence). The length of the CDR3 is 13 residues. Trimming cost V 2 bases and J 8 bases, with 7 bases left between them. This CDR3 is CATSRQGDSPLHF. The CDR3 DNA sequence: TGTGCCACCAGCAGACAGGGTGATTCACCCCTCCACTTT.

The chain joins TRBV6-1 to TRBJ2-7, with D tentatively TRBD1 (5 bases). Trimming stripped 2 bases from V and 4 bases from J, with 12 bases between. This CDR3 has 14 residues. CDR1 is MNHNS and CDR2 is SASEGT in the germline V gene. The CDR3 region is CASSELTDAYEQYF. The CDR3 nucleotides are TGTGCCAGCAGTGAACTGACAGACGCATACGAGCAGTACTTC.

This rearrangement joins TRBV20-1 to TRBJ2-1; D not certain. The CDR3 spans 11 residues. Germline CDR1 DFQATT, CDR2 SNEGSKA (reference sequence). The V and J ends lost 4 bases and 10 bases respectively, with 11 bases between them. CDR3 DNA: TGCAGTGCTATCCCACCGAGGGAGCAGTTCTTC. Protein sequence: CSAIPPREQFF.

The V call is TRBV5-1, the J call TRBJ2-1, with D unresolved. This CDR3 is built from 13 residues. Germline values: CDR1 SGHRS, CDR2 YFSETQ. The V and J ends lost 1 base and 4 bases respectively, with 6 bases between them. The CDR3 coding sequence is TGCGCCAGCAGCTTGCAGCGTTACAATGAGCAGTTCTTC. Amino acid sequence: CASSLQRYNEQFF.

CDR3 in DNA: TGTGCCAGCAGCTTAATCGCAGGGGCCCTTTCTAACACCGGGGAGCTGTTTTTT. It specifies CASSLIAGALSNTGELFF. The chain links TRBV7-9 to TRBJ2-2; D is possibly TRBD1 (6 bases). The CDR3 is made up of 18 amino acids. Germline lookup yields CDR1 SEHNR and CDR2 FQNEAQ (reference sequence). The V end was cut by 2 bases, the J end by 2 bases, with 18 bases between.

The table lists this clone with a count of one. V and J are TRBV2 and TRBJ2-5; TRBD2 might be the D (5 bases). The length of the CDR3 is 12 residues. Germline CDR1 reads SNHLY; CDR2 reads FYNNEI. Trimming took off 7 bases at V and 2 bases at J, with 8 bases between the two ends. Here the CDR3 reads CASMRGQETQYF. The CDR3 DNA reads as TGTGCCAGCATGCGAGGGCAAGAGACCCAGTACTTC.